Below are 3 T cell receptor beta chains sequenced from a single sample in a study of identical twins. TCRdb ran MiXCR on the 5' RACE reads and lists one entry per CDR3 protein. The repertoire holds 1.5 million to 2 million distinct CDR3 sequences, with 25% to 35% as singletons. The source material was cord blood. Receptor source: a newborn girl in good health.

In DNA form, the CDR3 reads TGTGCCAGCGCGGGACTAGGCTGCGAGCAGTACTTC. Amino acid sequence: CASAGLGCEQYF. The chain couples TRBV2 to TRBJ2-7, with 8 bases fitting TRBD2. With 8 bases clipped from V and 6 bases from J, the junction kept 6 bases outside the gene matches. Germline CDR1 SNHLY, CDR2 FYNNEI. This CDR3 has 12 residues.

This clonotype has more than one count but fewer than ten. The CDR3 loop is CASSYSIGVLLSNQPQHF. The CDR3 DNA sequence: TGTGCCAGCAGTTACTCGATTGGGGTCCTCCTTAGCAATCAGCCCCAGCATTTT. This chain uses TRBV6-5 with TRBJ1-5; D unclear. The CDR3 sequence is 18 residues long. The germline V gene has CDR1 MNHEY and CDR2 SVGAGI. V dropped 0 bases and J dropped 0 bases, with 15 bases sitting between them.

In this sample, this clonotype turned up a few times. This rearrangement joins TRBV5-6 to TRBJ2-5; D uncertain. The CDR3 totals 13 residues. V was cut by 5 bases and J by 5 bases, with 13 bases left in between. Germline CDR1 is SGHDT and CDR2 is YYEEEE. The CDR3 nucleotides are TGTGCCAGCAGTCGTCTCTTCGGGGAGACCCAGTACTTC. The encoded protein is CASSRLFGETQYF.